This T cell receptor beta chain was documented in a study of blood T cell repertoires in COVID-19. Background on the study: Whether acute or convalescent, the COVID-19 samples came from the United States, Italy and Spain. PBMCs, B-cell-depleted T cells, or T cells provided the cDNA or gDNA that made up the material.

Looked up from germline, CDR1 is MNHEY and CDR2 is SVGEGT. The CDR3 loop spans 17 amino acids. Trimming left V 2 bases short and J 0 bases short, with 16 bases between. Profiling relied on immunoSEQ multiplex PCR, and the TCRdb table lists in-frame clones only, not all of them. The sample consists of roughly 210,000 clones, roughly 87% of them appearing once. Recruitment covered roughly 24 US areas and drew participants whose ages spanned roughly 18 to 89 years. The sample was PBMCs or T cells enriched from blood (not recorded which). The TCR sequence derives from a man aged 30 to 39 in a cohort exposed to, infected with or recovered from COVID-19 (not recorded which). This chain links TRBV6-2 or TRBV6-3 with TRBJ2-5; D is undetermined. The CDR3: CASSYPLGQAHQETQYF. The CDR3 nucleotides read TGTGCCAGCAGTTACCCCCTCGGTCAAGCCCACCAAGAGACCCAGTACTTC.